Below are 10 T cell receptor beta chains sequenced from a single sample in a study of blood T cell repertoires in COVID-19. Method: immunoSEQ multiplex PCR; TCRdb's copy keeps in-frame clones and lacks some. The sample consists of around 290,000 clones, approximately 89% of them appearing once. Sequenced sample: PBMCs or T cells enriched from blood (not recorded which). The receptors were gathered from a woman between 18 and 30 years old who had recovered from COVID-19.

This clone was detected once. V usage is TRBV7-2 and J usage is TRBJ1-1; D gene uncertain. The V end lost 1 base, the J end lost 0 bases, and 12 bases lay between the germline ends. The CDR3 consists of 16 residues. Germline V lookup: CDR1 SGHTA, CDR2 FQGNSA. For the CDR3, the DNA is TGTGCCAGCAGCTTAGGCGAGGAGTTCATGAACACTGAAGCTTTCTTT. Translating gives CASSLGEEFMNTEAFF.

The J gene is TRBJ2-7, the V gene TRBV10-3; TRBD2 aligns across 7 bases. Trimming took 6 bases from V and 0 from J; bases not matched to a gene: 8. The CDR3 spans 15 residues. Looked up from germline, CDR1 is ENHRY and CDR2 is SYGVKD. The chain's CDR3 is CAIRVAGPISYEQYF. The DNA of the CDR3 is TGTGCCATCAGAGTAGCGGGCCCTATCTCCTACGAGCAGTACTTC.

The chain combines TRBV30 with TRBJ1-5; a possible D gene is TRBD1 (6 bases). In germline, CDR1 is GTSNPN, CDR2 SVGIG (reference sequence). The V end lost 2 bases, the J end lost 2 bases, and 16 bases lay between the germline ends. This CDR3 is 16 amino acids long. The CDR3 sequence is CAWSTSGVLGNQPQHF. CDR3 DNA sequence: TGTGCCTGGAGTACTTCAGGGGTTTTAGGCAATCAGCCCCAGCATTTT.

The chain combines TRBV14 with TRBJ2-1, with 8 bases aligning to TRBD2. The J segment lost 6 bases and the V segment lost 0 bases, leaving 10 bases of the junction unmatched. The length of the CDR3 is 17 residues. Germline V gene data show CDR1 as SGHDN and CDR2 as FVKESK. In nucleotides, the CDR3 is TGTGCCAGCAGCCAAGATCAGGGACTAGGAAGATCCAATGAGCAGTTCTTC. It yields the protein CASSQDQGLGRSNEQFF.

This clone was counted once. This sequence joins TRBV25-1 and TRBJ2-3, with 8 bases lining up with TRBD2. V dropped 3 bases and J dropped 3; count of bases not matched to a gene: 2. Germline V lookup: CDR1 MGHDK, CDR2 SYGVNS. The CDR3 totals 14 residues. CDR3 bases: TGTGCCAGCAGTGATAGCGGGGAGACAGATACGCAGTATTTT. Translating gives CASSDSGETDTQYF.

The chain links TRBV30 to TRBJ1-4; D not certain. V was trimmed by 4 bases and J by 4 bases, leaving 13 bases between them. In germline, CDR1 is GTSNPN, CDR2 SVGIG (reference sequence). The CDR3 is 14 amino acids. CDR3 sequence (DNA): TGTGCCTGGAAGACTCAAGGGAGTAATGAAAAACTGTTTTTT. Its protein is CAWKTQGSNEKLFF.

V and J are TRBV6-2 or TRBV6-3 and TRBJ1-4, with 7 bases that match TRBD1. This CDR3 has 18 residues. The V gene's germline CDR1 is MNHEY and CDR2 SVGEGT. With V trimmed by 5 bases and J by 3 bases, 15 bases remained unmatched. This chain's CDR3 is CASSTPGQIIEANEKLFF. CDR3 nucleotide sequence: TGTGCCAGCAGTACGCCGGGACAGATCATCGAGGCTAATGAAAAACTGTTTTTT.

The chain recombines TRBV3-1 (or the pseudogene TRBV3-2) with TRBJ2-1; 8 bases align to TRBD1. Germline V gene sequence: CDR1 LGHDT, CDR2 YNNKEL (reference sequence). V lost 1 base, J lost 3 bases, and 5 bases stayed unmatched. This CDR3 contains 16 residues. The CDR3 is CASSQGAGGGYNEQFF. The DNA of the CDR3 is TGTGCCAGCAGCCAAGGGGCAGGGGGCGGCTACAATGAGCAGTTCTTC.

This rearrangement joins TRBV21-1 to TRBJ2-3; the D call in the table, TRBD1, was not verified against the DNA. TRBV21-1 is a known pseudogene. This CDR3 has 17 residues. The CDR3 sequence is CASSKRGTDTSTDTQYF. The CDR3 DNA is TGTGCCAGCAGCAAAAGGGGGACAGACACTAGCACAGATACGCAGTATTTT.

V gene TRBV7-9 combines with J gene TRBJ2-6; 7 nucleotides align to TRBD1. This CDR3 spans 17 amino acids. In germline, CDR1 is SEHNR, CDR2 FQNEAQ (reference sequence). V was clipped by 5 bases and J by 0 bases; unmatched bases: 7. In DNA, the CDR3 is TGTGCCAGCAGCCCACAGGACAGGAGCTCTGGGGCCAACGTCCTGACTTTC. Amino acid sequence: CASSPQDRSSGANVLTF.